A selection of T cell receptor beta chains follows, all from one sample in a study of T cells in Graves' hyperthyroidism and ophthalmopathy. TCRdb fed the multiplex PCR reads into MiXCR, producing one record per CDR3 protein. Counted here are roughly 600,000 distinct CDR3 sequences, about 14% occurring once; the ten biggest clones make up about 12%. The sample consisted of blood. All receptors come from a woman aged 50 to 65 with Graves' ophthalmopathy. CDR3s include the opening cysteine and the closing phenylalanine or tryptophan. The order of the fields is J gene, clone size, V gene, D gene, CDR3 protein, CDR3 DNA. D genes are given only for firm matches. The listing skips clone size in some rows; elsewhere it reads once, few, many or a size class.

TRBJ2-1,NA,TRBV2,TRBD2,CASSELGREGRFF,TGTGCCAGCAGTGAACTAGGTCGGGAGGGAAGGTTCTTC
TRBJ2-3,NA,TRBV6-1,NA,CASAEISTDTQYF,TGTGCCAGCGCAGAAATAAGCACAGATACGCAGTATTTT
TRBJ1-1,NA,TRBV6-2/TRBV6-3,NA,CASSYRHFSNTEAFF,TGTGCCAGCAGTTACCGGCATTTCTCGAACACTGAAGCTTTCTTT
TRBJ2-1,once,TRBV3-1,TRBD2,CASSQGLAGRDEQFF,TGTGCCAGCAGCCAGGGACTAGCGGGACGGGATGAGCAGTTCTTC
TRBJ2-1,few,TRBV29-1,TRBD1,CSVAQGVEGEQFF,TGCAGCGTGGCACAGGGGGTGGAGGGTGAGCAGTTCTTC
TRBJ1-6,NA,TRBV6-1,TRBD1,CASSEISGTGVSPLHF,TGTGCCAGCAGTGAAATTAGCGGGACAGGGGTGTCACCCCTCCACTTT
TRBJ2-3,NA,TRBV5-6,NA,CATDSSTLTDTQYF,TGTGCCACGGACAGTTCCACCCTCACAGATACGCAGTATTTT
TRBJ1-5,many,TRBV19,TRBD1,CASKGARRRRDQPQHF,TGTGCCAGTAAGGGGGCGCGAAGACGGAGAGATCAGCCCCAGCATTTT
TRBJ1-4,few,TRBV7-2,NA,CASSLQDRNNEKLFF,TGTGCCAGCAGCCTTCAAGACAGGAATAATGAAAAACTGTTTTTT
TRBJ1-4,few,TRBV12-3/TRBV12-4,NA,CASSYVGTNEKLFF,TGTGCCAGCAGCTACGTAGGGACTAATGAAAAACTGTTTTTT
TRBJ1-3,NA,TRBV5-1,NA,CASSFGGISGNTIYF,TGCGCCAGCAGCTTTGGGGGGATCTCTGGAAACACCATATATTTT
TRBJ2-7,few,TRBV28,TRBD2,CASSPNLGTSGHCF,TGTGCCAGCAGTCCCAACCTCGGGACTAGCGGGCACTGCTTC
TRBJ2-3,many,TRBV7-3,TRBD2,CASSPGSGRTDTQYF,TGTGCCAGCAGCCCAGGTAGCGGGAGAACAGATACGCAGTATTTT
TRBJ1-2,few,TRBV28,NA,CASSLMINYGYTF,TGTGCCAGCAGCCTGATGATTAACTATGGCTACACCTTC
TRBJ1-6,few,TRBV27,NA,CASSLTRWGAGSNSPLHF,TGTGCCAGCAGTTTAACGCGATGGGGGGCAGGGAGTAATTCACCCCTCCACTTT
TRBJ1-2,many,TRBV30,NA,CAWTGSNYGYTF,TGTGCCTGGACAGGCTCAAACTATGGCTACACCTTC
TRBJ2-7,few,TRBV19,TRBD2,CASTPTSQAGEQYF,TGTGCCAGTACCCCGACTAGCCAGGCAGGCGAGCAGTACTTC
TRBJ1-1,few,TRBV15,NA,CATSRDGRNTEAFF,TGTGCCACCAGCAGAGACGGACGGAACACTGAAGCTTTCTTT